One and the same sample provided the 10 T cell receptor beta chains below, sequenced in a study of cytomegalovirus exposure and HLA in healthy donors. The PCR was carried out with 60 Vbeta primers and 13 Jbeta primers. Produced via immunoSEQ multiplex PCR; TCRdb's table is partial and in-frame only. Of around 150,000 clones detected, roughly 77% appear once; the ten largest clones hold 7.7%. Source material: PBMCs. These receptors were taken from a woman aged 40-49 years in good health and CMV-seropositive.

The rearrangement links TRBV29-1 to TRBJ2-3; 10 bases line up with TRBD2. Germline V gives CDR1 SQVTM, CDR2 ANQGSEA. V trimming: 4 bases; J trimming: 3 bases; junction bases outside the gene matches: 4. This CDR3 has 14 amino acids. CDR3 in amino acids: CSVGTGLATDTQYF. CDR3 DNA: TGCAGCGTTGGAACGGGACTAGCGACAGATACGCAGTATTTT.

V usage is TRBV2 and J usage is TRBJ1-2; D possibly corresponds to TRBD1 (5 bases). V lost 3 bases and J lost 7, with 6 bases in between. The CDR3 contains 11 residues. Germline-derived CDR1 and CDR2 are SNHLY and FYNNEI. The CDR3 nucleotides read TGTGCCAGCAGTGATAGGGGTGGCTACACCTTC. Residues: CASSDRGGYTF.

The chain is built from TRBV5-1 and TRBJ1-1; 8 bases agree with TRBD1. Trimming removed 4 bases from V and 1 base from J; junction bases left unmatched: 3. The CDR3 runs 14 residues. Germline-derived CDR1 and CDR2 are SGHRS and YFSETQ. In DNA form, the CDR3 reads TGCGCCAGCAGCAAAGGACAGGGGAACACTGAAGCTTTCTTT. Translation: CASSKGQGNTEAFF.

A few counts support this clone. The chain uses TRBV28 and TRBJ2-1, with TRBD1 as a possible D gene (5 bases). This CDR3 comprises 15 residues. The germline V gene has CDR1 MDHEN and CDR2 SYDVKM. The ends were cut back, 6 bases at V and 4 bases at J, with 16 bases in the middle. The CDR3 DNA reads as TGTGCCAGCAGGGTGGGGCAGGGTAATTACAATGAGCAGTTCTTC. It translates to CASRVGQGNYNEQFF.

The chain joins TRBV27 to TRBJ1-5; TRBD1 might be the D (5 bases). The CDR3 spans 15 residues. Germline CDR1 is MNHEY and CDR2 is SMNVEV (reference sequence). V was cut by 0 bases and J by 5 bases, with 11 bases left in between. The CDR3 nucleotides are TGTGCCAGCAGTTTATCGGGCCAGGGTTATCAGCCCCAGCATTTT. Translating it yields CASSLSGQGYQPQHF.

In this sample, this clone turned up a few times. This CDR3 is also generated by other DNA sequences in the sample. The V call is TRBV19, the J call TRBJ1-1, with D perhaps TRBD1 (5 bases). The V end was cut by 3 bases, the J end by 2 bases, with 7 bases between. The CDR3 sequence is 13 residues long. Per germline, CDR1 LNHDA and CDR2 SQIVND (reference sequence). CDR3 nucleotide sequence: TGTGCCAGTAGTATCGACAGAAACACTGAAGCTTTCTTT. Amino acids: CASSIDRNTEAFF.

The chain uses TRBV29-1 and TRBJ2-1; TRBD1 matches at 9 bases. This CDR3 comprises 13 residues. V shed 8 bases and J 12 bases; nucleotides not matched to a gene: 14. The germline V gene has CDR1 SQVTM and CDR2 ANQGSEA. The CDR3 region is CSLGTGPMVGQFF. Here the CDR3 DNA reads TGCAGCCTAGGGACAGGGCCGATGGTAGGGCAGTTCTTC.

This chain links TRBV5-1 with TRBJ2-3; 9 bases map to TRBD2. The CDR3 runs 15 residues. In germline, CDR1 is SGHRS, CDR2 YFSETQ. Trimming removed 2 bases from V and 2 bases from J; junction bases left unmatched: 3. The CDR3 sequence: CASSLPSGVTDTQYF. The DNA for the CDR3 is TGCGCCAGCAGCTTACCTAGCGGGGTCACAGATACGCAGTATTTT.

The chain is built from TRBV19 and TRBJ1-1, with D tentatively TRBD1 (6 bases). Germline V lookup: CDR1 LNHDA, CDR2 SQIVND (reference sequence). Trimming pared 3 bases from V and 11 bases from J, leaving 10 bases between. The CDR3 runs 11 residues. CDR3 coding DNA: TGTGCCAGTAGTATCATGGGGGCGGCTTTCTTT. Its translation: CASSIMGAAFF.

CDR3 nucleotide sequence: TGTGCCAGCAGTTGGACAGAAAATCAGCCCCAGCATTTT. It encodes CASSWTENQPQHF. V and J are TRBV27 and TRBJ1-5; maybe TRBD1 (6 bases). CDR1 is MNHEY and CDR2 is SMNVEV in the germline V gene (reference sequence). V was pared by 4 bases and J by 4 bases, with 8 bases between. This CDR3 is 13 amino acids long.